This T cell receptor beta chain comes out of a study of blood T cell repertoires in COVID-19. Overall study: Italy, Spain and the United States were the sources of the convalescent and acute COVID-19 samples. Sources were T cells, B-cell-depleted T cells, or PBMCs; the material itself was cDNA or gDNA.

This CDR3 has 15 amino acids. The V and J ends lost 0 bases and 0 bases respectively, with 8 bases between them. Germline V gene lookup returns CDR1 SGDLS and CDR2 YYNGEE. TCRdb's table, derived via immunoSEQ multiplex PCR, lists solely in-frame clones and lacks some. The sample consists of about 49,000 clones, around nine tenths of them appearing once. The sequenced material came from peripheral blood. The TCR comes from an elderly man with acute or convalescent COVID-19. The chain carries TRBV9 and TRBJ2-3; D is possibly TRBD2 (6 bases). CDR3 DNA sequence: TGTGCCAGCAGCGTAGGCGGGGCTAGCACAGATACGCAGTATTTT. Translated, it gives CASSVGGASTDTQYF.